Listed below are T cell receptor beta chains from one sample, sequenced in a study of chemoradiotherapy in HPV16-positive cancers. Only in-frame clones appear in the TCRdb table, and some are missing; sequencing was by immunoSEQ multiplex PCR. Of about 68,000 clones listed, 88% are singletons. This sample comprised blood, obtained from a patient who underwent chemoradiotherapy. The receptor set was obtained from a human donor with HPV-associated anogenital cancer. Each CDR3 is given with its conserved first and last residue. A D gene is named only where the DNA matches it firmly. Only some rows state a clone size, as once, few, many or a class for expanded clones.

>TRBJ1-1|NA|NA|TRBV6-5
CASSYSWQRNTEAFF
TGTGCCAGCAGTTACTCGTGGCAGAGAAACACTGAAGCTTTCTTT
>TRBJ1-1|TRBD1|NA|TRBV5-4
CASSVDRGTEAFF
TGTGCCAGCAGCGTAGACAGGGGCACTGAAGCTTTCTTT
>TRBJ2-5|TRBD1|NA|TRBV19
CASSIGAGGSGGTQYF
TGTGCCAGTAGTATTGGAGCAGGGGGCTCGGGTGGGACCCAGTACTTC
>TRBJ1-5|NA|few|TRBV18
CASSPLSGSNQPQHF
TGTGCCAGCTCACCGCTCTCTGGTAGCAATCAGCCCCAGCATTTT
>TRBJ1-1|NA|NA|TRBV30
CAWGGWAGRNTEAFF
TGTGCCTGGGGGGGTTGGGCAGGCAGGAACACTGAAGCTTTCTTT
>TRBJ2-2|TRBD2|once|TRBV2
CASSDLGGGQTGELFF
TGTGCCAGCAGTGATTTGGGGGGAGGGCAAACCGGGGAGCTGTTTTTT
>TRBJ1-1|NA|NA|TRBV7-8
CASSLVPNLNTEAFF
TGTGCCAGCAGCTTAGTACCCAATTTGAACACTGAAGCTTTCTTT
>TRBJ1-2|NA|NA|TRBV2
CASSEAVRWWTVTF
TGTGCCAGCAGTGAAGCGGTTCGCTGGTGGACAGTCACCTTC
>TRBJ2-3|TRBD1|NA|TRBV6-1
CASSETVGQGTDTQYF
TGTGCCAGCAGTGAAACAGTGGGACAGGGCACAGATACGCAGTATTTT
>TRBJ2-2|TRBD1|NA|TRBV19
CASSGGTGHTGELFF
TGTGCCAGTAGTGGCGGGACAGGGCACACCGGGGAGCTGTTTTTT
>TRBJ2-2|TRBD2|NA|TRBV19
CASRGTSGGQEGELFF
TGTGCCAGTAGAGGGACTAGCGGGGGCCAGGAAGGGGAGCTGTTTTTT
>TRBJ1-2|TRBD1|NA|TRBV6-6
CASSLTGTINYGYTF
TGTGCCAGCAGCCTGACAGGGACGATTAACTATGGCTACACCTTC
>TRBJ1-6|NA|NA|TRBV5-5
CASSPEGSPYNSPLHF
TGTGCCAGCAGCCCGGAGGGCAGCCCATATAATTCACCCCTCCACTTT